Below, one TCR beta chain is given with its context. This table comes from immunoSEQ multiplex PCR, and its TCRdb copy is limited to in-frame clones, with some not included. The sample includes a few hundred thousand clones, about 90% of them seen just once. This sample is part of a study of blood T cell repertoires in COVID-19. Categorization into cohorts depended on clinical history that participants reported. The TCR originated in a woman aged 50 to 65 with acute COVID-19. The source material was PBMCs or T cells enriched from blood (not recorded which).

The CDR3 DNA reads TGTGCCAGCAGACAACCCGGGGAATACAATCAGCCCCAGCATTTT. It encodes CASRQPGEYNQPQHF. The chain carries TRBV28 and TRBJ1-5; D uncertain. The CDR3 is 15 amino acids. V was clipped by 6 bases and J by 3 bases, with 15 bases between them. Germline V gene data show CDR1 as MDHEN and CDR2 as SYDVKM.